The following is a T cell receptor (beta chain) sequence with its context. This clonotype appeared many times. Its cognate antigen has yet to be identified. It has no much larger one-base neighbor in the sample; base qualities were not kept. The V end loses 1 base and the J end loses 2 bases, and a stretch of 14 bases separates them. Measured from the cysteine to the phenylalanine, the CDR3 is 16 residues long. Of the read, only the CDR3 DNA is kept; its 48 bases are in frame from base 1. In the germline V gene, CDR1 corresponds to SGHVS and CDR2 to FQNEAQ. This sample is drawn from a study of T cells in Graves' hyperthyroidism and ophthalmopathy (dated by TCRdb to between 2018 and 2021). Broadly, across the study: Peripheral blood was collected at initial diagnosis, before any treatment. To identify distinguishing TCR V-J signatures, a discovery cohort of about 95 patients was used, comprising 43 with Graves' ophthalmopathy and approximately 57 with stable Graves' hyperthyroidism. Prospective prediction of ophthalmopathy was tested in an independent validation cohort of 18 to 20 hyperthyroidism patients and roughly 16 patients who later progressed to ophthalmopathy. The 75 to 100 discovery patients were randomly split 7:3 into training and test sets. In six Graves' hyperthyroidism patients, the study also compared T-cell repertoires from thyroid tissue with T-cell repertoires from blood. Once sampling was done, hyperthyroidism patients were given methimazole at a starting dose of 30 mg daily, whereas ophthalmopathy patients were given high-dose intravenous methylprednisolone. The paper describes TCR Vbeta CDR3 sequencing of 135 peripheral blood samples, made up of fewer than 50 ophthalmopathy patients, around 78 hyperthyroidism patients and 17 progressor patients.

Moderately to severely active disease, a Clinical Activity Score of at least 3, a NOSPECS grade of at least 4, and a duration under 3 months were present in ophthalmopathy patients. Exclusion was applied to patients with uncontrolled infections, other autoimmune diseases, pregnancy or lactation. Diagnoses were based on clinical symptoms, serum thyroxine and TRAb, thyroid ultrasound and orbital computed tomography. PBMCs were separated from under 12 ml of fresh peripheral blood using Ficoll-Paque density gradient centrifugation. Trizol reagent was used to extract total RNA, and RNA quality was then checked on an Agilent 2100 Bioanalyzer. Overall study outcomes, separate from this receptor: In validation, the model predicted progression to ophthalmopathy with approximately 70% sensitivity and roughly 72% specificity, a median of 6.5 months before onset. No statistical method was used to set the sample size in advance, and investigators knew the group allocation. Most expanded thyroid clonotypes (frequency above 0.001) were also found in blood, which suggests that blood repertoires may mirror thyroid immune responses. In cross-validation, a model built on a 13 V-J signature told ophthalmopathy apart from stable hyperthyroidism with under 90% sensitivity and about 81% specificity, and in testing the same model reached 80%/75%.

Amplification of TCR beta CDR3 regions was carried out from RNA transcripts. A first-round RT-PCR of the TCR CDR3 used the HTBI primer set with the Qiagen OneStep RT-PCR kit. Libraries were constructed in a second round of multiplex PCR, after which size selection and purification were carried out. Paired-end sequencing of the libraries was performed with 100 bp reads on an Illumina HiSeq2000. Under the source paper's analysis protocol: SOAPnuke was used to process the raw data, with reads discarded if the reads contained adapters or uncalled bases, had a mean Phred below 15, or lacked an exact constant-primer or identifier match. High-quality paired reads were merged using COPE v1.2.5, and each unique nucleotide sequence was defined as a clonotype. MiTCR v1.1 was used to align the clonotypes against IMGT TRBV, TRBD and TRBJ reference segments. The analysis was restricted to V-J combinations with a frequency above 0.0001, which together covered about 99% of the repertoires. The TCS score was defined as the ratio of F50 (clonal expansion) to E x V (chaos), calculated using BLOSUM62-based TCRdist between CDR3 peptides within each V-J. Welch's t-statistics and random forest reduced several hundred V-J features to 10 to 15, which were used in a naive Bayes classifier (R e1071). The raw public data were reprocessed by TCRdb itself: fastp quality trimming at Q25, MiXCR clonotype calling, in-frame beta chains only. Each CDR3 protein appears once, grouped with its most common genes and DNA. The V and J calls, along with clone size, are taken from TCRdb and not from the paper's own processing. The sample table contains about 640,000 distinct CDR3 sequences; only one count was recorded for about 14% of them. 12% of the sample goes to the ten largest clones.

The sequence links TRBV7-8 to TRBJ2-5; no D gene can be assigned with confidence. The sample comprised blood. This receptor was taken from a woman aged 45 to 65 with Graves' ophthalmopathy. The CDR3 is CASSLGGILPQETQYF. The DNA reads TGTGCCAGCAGCTTAGGGGGAATACTACCTCAAGAGACCCAGTACTTC. Here the CDR3 is joined to the reference TRBV7-8 and TRBJ2-5 genes, and the full variable domain is: GAGVSQSPRYKVAKRGQDVALRCDPISGHVSLFWYQQALGQGPEFLTYFQNEAQLDKSGLPSDRFFAERPEGSVSTLKIQRTQQEDSAVYLCASSLGGILPQETQYFGPGTRLLVL.